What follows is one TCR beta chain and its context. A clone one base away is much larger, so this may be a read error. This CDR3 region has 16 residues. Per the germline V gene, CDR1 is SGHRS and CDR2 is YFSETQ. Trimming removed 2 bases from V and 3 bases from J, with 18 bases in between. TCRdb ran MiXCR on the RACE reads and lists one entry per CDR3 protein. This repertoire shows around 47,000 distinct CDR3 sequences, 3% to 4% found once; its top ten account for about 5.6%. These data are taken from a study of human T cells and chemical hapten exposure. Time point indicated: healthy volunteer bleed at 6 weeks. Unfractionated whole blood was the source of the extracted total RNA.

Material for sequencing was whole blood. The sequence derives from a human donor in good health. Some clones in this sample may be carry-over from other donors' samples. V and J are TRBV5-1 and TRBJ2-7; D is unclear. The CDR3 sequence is CASSFPEIVNRYEQYF. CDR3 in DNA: TGCGCCAGCAGCTTTCCGGAGATAGTGAACCGCTACGAGCAGTACTTC.